Listed below are T cell receptor beta chains from one sample, sequenced in a study of relationships among human T cell subsets. TCRdb reprocessed the multiplex PCR reads via MiXCR and lists one record per CDR3 protein. The table records some 14,000 distinct CDR3 sequences, roughly three fifths of them present only once. Sequenced: Tregs sorted from blood. All receptors come from a man aged 35 to 55 in good health. CDR3s leave out the opening cysteine and the closing phenylalanine or tryptophan. For some rows the clone size is stated as once, few or many, or as a class when expanded; others skip it.

clone size	V gene	J gene	CDR3 protein
-	TRBV29-1	TRBJ1-1	SGRQGSTEAF
-	TRBV2	TRBJ2-5	ASSTGRSLAETQY
few	TRBV7-9	TRBJ2-1	ASTTGATFYNEQF
-	TRBV7-9	TRBJ1-3	ASIPPETGNTIY
few	TRBV10-3	TRBJ2-3	AINPGTDTQY
-	TRBV6-6	TRBJ1-3	ASSFGGSGNTIY
-	TRBV12-3/TRBV12-4	TRBJ2-5	ASSLLGAGVETQY
-	TRBV21-1	TRBJ2-3	ASTKCCPKRDTQY
-	TRBV5-1	TRBJ2-1	ASQRDAHNEQF
-	TRBV28	TRBJ2-7	ASSLPKGDRGSYEQY
once	TRBV29-1	TRBJ2-7	SVVRAYEQY
once	TRBV28	TRBJ2-1	AISNPGTSGKNEQF
-	TRBV14	TRBJ2-3	ASSQGYFSTDTQY
-	TRBV28	TRBJ2-1	ASSSQGAGPNEQF
-	TRBV28	TRBJ1-2	ASSLVLLTANYGYT